Following are 10 T cell receptor beta chains from one sample sequenced in a study of blood T cell repertoires in COVID-19. Data came from immunoSEQ multiplex PCR; TCRdb stores just in-frame clones and leaves some out. The table includes about 270,000 clones, around 88% detected once. Sequenced input: peripheral blood. The source is an elderly woman with COVID-19, enrolled during active disease.

The rearrangement joins TRBV28 to TRBJ1-2; 7 bases fit TRBD1. V shed 3 bases and J 5 bases; nucleotides not matched to a gene: 3. CDR1 MDHEN and CDR2 SYDVKM come from the germline V gene. CDR3 length: 13 amino acids. The CDR3 DNA follows: TGTGCCAGCAGTTTCATACAGGGGTATGGCTACACCTTC. Protein: CASSFIQGYGYTF.

This clone has only a few counts. The chain is built from TRBV11-2 and TRBJ2-1; 10 nucleotides agree with TRBD2. The V gene's germline CDR1 is SGHAT and CDR2 FQNNGV. This CDR3 has 13 residues. The J segment lost 13 bases and the V segment lost 2 bases, leaving 5 bases of the junction unmatched. CDR3: CASSLSGGEVQFF. CDR3 DNA: TGTGCCAGCAGCTTAAGCGGGGGGGAGGTTCAGTTCTTC. Using reference TRBV11-2 and TRBJ2-1 for the parts outside the CDR3, the full variable domain is EAGVAQSPRYKIIEKRQSVAFWCNPISGHATLYWYQQILGQGPKLLIQFQNNGVVDDSQLPKDRFSAERLKGVDSTLKIQPAKLEDSAVYLCASSLSGGEVQFFGPGTRLTVL.

This clone came up a few times. V usage is TRBV5-5 and J usage is TRBJ1-2; TRBD1 might be the D (5 bases). The CDR3 covers 14 residues. CDR1 is SGHKS, CDR2 YYEKEE, per germline (reference sequence). V was clipped by 6 bases and J by 5 bases, with 17 bases between them. The CDR3 region is CASKPTTVDYGYTF. CDR3 nucleotide sequence: TGTGCCAGCAAGCCTACGACAGTAGATTATGGCTACACCTTC.

The chain couples TRBV28 to TRBJ2-7, with 10 bases aligning to TRBD2. The CDR3 has 15 residues. Trimming cost V 6 bases and J 2 bases; bases outside gene matches: 7. CDR1 is MDHEN, CDR2 SYDVKM, per germline. The CDR3 DNA follows: TGTGCCAGCAGCATCCCAGCGGGGGGGCCCTACGAGCAGTACTTC. Protein product: CASSIPAGGPYEQYF.

The chain is built from TRBV11-2 and TRBJ2-5; 8 bases match TRBD2. The ends lost 5 bases at V and 3 bases at J; junction bases unmatched: 8. The germline gives CDR1 SGHAT, CDR2 FQNNGV. The CDR3 covers 15 residues. The CDR3 loop reads CASSPNGLAEETQYF. The CDR3 coding sequence is TGTGCCAGCAGCCCTAATGGACTAGCAGAAGAGACCCAGTACTTC. The full variable domain, with the rest looked up from reference TRBV11-2 and TRBJ2-5, is EAGVAQSPRYKIIEKRQSVAFWCNPISGHATLYWYQQILGQGPKLLIQFQNNGVVDDSQLPKDRFSAERLKGVDSTLKIQPAKLEDSAVYLCASSPNGLAEETQYFGPGTRLLVL.

This chain links TRBV7-8 with TRBJ1-1, with D uncertain. CDR1 SGHVS and CDR2 FQNEAQ come from the germline V gene. This CDR3 has 13 residues. Between the trimmed V and J ends, which lost 1 base and 8 bases, there was a span of 11 bases. The CDR3 is CASSLGEANEAFF. In DNA form, the CDR3 reads TGTGCCAGCAGCTTAGGGGAGGCGAACGAAGCTTTCTTT.

The chain recombines TRBV10-3 with TRBJ2-7, with 11 bases matching TRBD1. The germline CDR1 and CDR2 sequences are ENHRY and SYGVKD. V trimming: 5 bases; J trimming: 5 bases; junction bases outside the gene matches: 5. This CDR3 contains 14 residues. The CDR3 loop reads CAISSGTGGNEQYV. The CDR3 DNA sequence: TGTGCCATCAGTTCCGGGACAGGGGGGAACGAGCAGTACGTC.

About this clone itself: Germline and junction disagree at one end, which may indicate a read error. The chain joins TRBV27 to TRBJ1-2, with 9 nucleotides matching TRBD1. The CDR3 totals 11 residues. In germline, CDR1 is MNHEY, CDR2 SMNVEV (reference sequence). DNA of the CDR3: TGTGCCAGCAGTTCCGGGACAGGGCCCGTCTTC. Residues: CASSSGTGPVF.

The V call is TRBV5-1, the J call TRBJ1-2; 7 bases map to TRBD1. There are 16 residues in the CDR3. J was trimmed by 5 bases and V by 3 bases; bases with no gene match: 13. Germline V gene sequence: CDR1 SGHRS, CDR2 YFSETQ. The CDR3 DNA follows: TGCGCCAGCAGCTATGGACAGGTGGGGAACCCATATGGCTACACCTTC. This codes for CASSYGQVGNPYGYTF.

The V gene is TRBV19, the J gene TRBJ1-4; D is perhaps TRBD1 (6 bases). V lost 8 bases and J 6 bases, leaving 16 bases between the germline ends. This CDR3 has 14 amino acids. Germline assignment: CDR1 LNHDA and CDR2 SQIVND (reference sequence). The CDR3 here is CASASRTDHEKLFF. DNA for the CDR3: TGTGCCAGTGCGAGCCGGACAGATCATGAAAAACTGTTTTTT.